The entry below describes one T cell receptor beta chain. Its target is not known. An amount of RNA that ranged from roughly 0.5 to 1 ug was reverse transcribed with random hexamers. Multiplex immunoSEQ PCR targeted 54 Vbeta and 13 Jbeta TCR beta segments. In TCRdb, the immunoSEQ multiplex PCR reads were re-called with MiXCR into one record per CDR3 protein. The top ten clones hold approximately 0.094% of a sample with 240,000 or so distinct CDR3 sequences, 95% to 97% of them seen once. The sample comes from a study of CD8 T cells in Susac syndrome. Study in general: Patients with Susac syndrome, at blood draw, were therapy-naive, on corticosteroids, or on intravenous immunoglobulin alone. Findings and caveats of the study: TCR sequencing and HLA analysis covered a relatively small number of individuals.

TCR beta was sequenced from blood CD8+ and CD4+ T cells. CDR1 is DFQATT, CDR2 SNEGSKA, per germline (reference sequence). The CDR3 has 14 residues. Trimming removed 4 bases from V and 4 bases from J, with 16 bases in between. The chain recombines TRBV20-1 with TRBJ2-5; D assignment may be TRBD1 or TRBD2 (5 bases each). The TCR sequence derives from a human donor with Susac syndrome. Sequences were obtained from CD4+ T cells from PBMCs. In nucleotides, the CDR3 is TGCAGTGCTACCCCCGGGGCCGCTCGAGAGACCCAGTACTTC. The encoded protein is CSATPGAARETQYF.